A single sample is the source of the 17 T cell receptor beta chains below, sequenced in a study of blood T cell repertoires in COVID-19 (TCRdb year 2020). Library preparation used the immunoSEQ multiplex PCR assay. TCRdb limited this immuneACCESS table to in-frame rearrangements with V and J called. A share of clones is missing; checked studies link under half to unresolved V genes, and the rest is unexplained. Present in this sample are about 200,000 clones, 70% to 90% of which were seen just once. Approximately 5% of the sample comes from the top ten. Input material: peripheral blood. Source of these receptors: a woman older than 75 with acute or convalescent COVID-19.

As to this clone: This CDR3 is also generated by other DNA sequences in the sample. This chain joins TRBV27 and TRBJ1-5; D might be TRBD1 (5 bases). The CDR3 spans 13 residues. The V and J ends lost 6 bases and 5 bases respectively, with 11 bases between them. Looked up from germline, CDR1 is MNHEY and CDR2 is SMNVEV (reference sequence). The CDR3 spells CASSLWGDQPQHF. The CDR3 DNA reads TGTGCCAGCAGCCTATGGGGCGATCAGCCCCAGCATTTT.

The V and J genes are TRBV9 and TRBJ1-2; D call uncertain. Germline CDR1 reads SGDLS; CDR2 reads YYNGEE. V was cut by 0 bases and J by 7 bases, with 7 bases left in between. CDR3 size: 12 residues. The CDR3 sequence: CASSVVGAGYTF. The CDR3 DNA reads as TGTGCCAGCAGCGTAGTAGGAGCTGGCTACACCTTC. Filled out from reference TRBV9 and TRBJ1-2, the complete variable domain reads DSGVTQTPKHLITATGQRVTLRCSPRSGDLSVYWYQQSLDQGLQFLIQYYNGEERAKGNILERFSAQQFPDLHSELNLSSLELGDSALYFCASSVVGAGYTFGSGTRLTVV.

This chain connects TRBV7-8 to TRBJ2-7; tentatively, D is TRBD1 (6 bases). Trimming took 5 bases from V and 3 from J, leaving 11 bases between them. The CDR3 length is 13 residues. Germline lookup yields CDR1 SGHVS and CDR2 FQNEAQ. DNA for the CDR3: TGTGCCAGCAGCGACAGGATCCACTACGAGCAGTACTTC. This gives the protein CASSDRIHYEQYF.

The chain joins TRBV2 to TRBJ1-2, with 9 positions matching TRBD1. Trimming removed 6 bases from V and 4 bases from J; junction bases left unmatched: 9. The CDR3 consists of 15 residues. CDR1 and CDR2 (germline): SNHLY, FYNNEI. This CDR3 reads CASRDNRGLVYGYTF. The DNA of the CDR3 is TGTGCCAGCAGGGATAACAGGGGGCTGGTCTATGGCTACACCTTC.

J is TRBJ2-2 and V is TRBV7-2; a possible D gene is TRBD2 (5 bases). The V end lost 6 bases, the J end lost 4 bases, and 15 bases lay between the germline ends. The germline V gene encodes CDR1 SGHTA and CDR2 FQGNSA. The CDR3 loop spans 15 amino acids. CDR3 sequence: CASRSRLAGTGELFF. DNA for the CDR3: TGTGCCAGCAGATCGAGACTGGCGGGCACCGGGGAGCTGTTTTTT. The complete variable domain, with remaining parts taken from reference TRBV7-2 and TRBJ2-2, reads GAGVSQSPSNKVTEKGKDVELRCDPISGHTALYWYRQSLGQGLEFLIYFQGNSAPDKSGLPSDRFSAERTGGSVSTLTIQRTQQEDSAVYLCASRSRLAGTGELFFGEGSRLTVL.

This clone was seen a single time. The DNA of the CDR3 is TGTGCCAGCAGCCAAGGATTCGACAGGGAGTGCGGCTACACCTTC. It translates to CASSQGFDRECGYTF. The V gene is TRBV3-1 (or the pseudogene TRBV3-2), the J gene TRBJ1-2; 7 bases line up with TRBD1. The trim removed 1 base at V and 8 bases at J, leaving 10 bases unmatched. The CDR3 is 15 amino acids. CDR1 LGHDT and CDR2 YNNKEL come from the germline V gene (reference sequence).

The chain combines TRBV5-1 with TRBJ1-1; D is possibly TRBD1 (6 bases). Germline CDR1 reads SGHRS; CDR2 reads YFSETQ. This CDR3 is built from 15 residues. Trimming left V 6 bases short and J 1 base short, with 16 bases between. The CDR3 spells CASTQSGGWNTEAFF. The CDR3 nucleotides are TGCGCCAGCACGCAATCGGGGGGCTGGAACACTGAAGCTTTCTTT.

The V and J genes are TRBV12-5 and TRBJ1-1; 7 bases map to TRBD1. The CDR3 loop spans 13 amino acids. V was clipped by 6 bases and J by 4 bases; unmatched bases: 5. The germline V gene encodes CDR1 LGHNT and CDR2 FRNRAP. CDR3 protein: CASGSGQATEAFF. The CDR3 region has the DNA TGTGCTAGTGGCTCCGGACAGGCCACTGAAGCTTTCTTT.

The chain employs TRBV15 and TRBJ2-2, with D maybe TRBD1 (6 bases). CDR3 size: 16 residues. Germline CDR1 and CDR2: LNHNV and YYDKDF (reference sequence). The V end lost 2 bases, the J end lost 2 bases, and 12 bases lay between the germline ends. DNA for the CDR3: TGTGCCACCAGCAGAAACTCAGGGACAAACACCGGGGAGCTGTTTTTT. This gives the protein CATSRNSGTNTGELFF.

The CDR3 region is CASSLTTRGAKGNTIYF. The CDR3 nucleotides read TGCGCCAGCAGCCTCACCACCAGGGGCGCGAAGGGAAACACCATATATTTT. The V call is TRBV4-3, the J call TRBJ1-3; D might be TRBD1 (6 bases). The CDR3 runs 17 residues. The germline V gene has CDR1 LGHNA and CDR2 YSLEER. Between the trimmed V and J ends, which lost 4 bases and 4 bases, there was a span of 20 bases.

The V and J genes are TRBV3-1 (or the pseudogene TRBV3-2) and TRBJ1-3; possibly TRBD1 for D (6 bases). Germline CDR1 and CDR2: LGHDT and YNNKEL (reference sequence). The CDR3 runs to 16 residues. V lost 4 bases and J lost 4, with 17 bases in between. The CDR3 here is CASSRDTGGWGNTIYF. The CDR3 DNA reads as TGTGCCAGCAGCCGAGATACGGGGGGCTGGGGAAACACCATATATTTT.

In this sample, this clone turned up a few times. This chain uses TRBV7-9 with TRBJ1-2; D possibly corresponds to TRBD1 (6 bases). In germline, CDR1 is SEHNR, CDR2 FQNEAQ (reference sequence). The CDR3 contains 13 residues. Trimming shortened V by 5 bases and J by 4 bases, and 11 bases separated the two germline ends. The CDR3 region is CASSKGETYGYTF. In nucleotides, the CDR3 is TGTGCCAGCAGCAAGGGGGAAACCTATGGCTACACCTTC. The full variable domain, with the rest looked up from reference TRBV7-9 and TRBJ1-2, is DTGVSQNPRHKITKRGQNVTFRCDPISEHNRLYWYRQTLGQGPEFLTYFQNEAQLEKSRLLSDRFSAERPKGSFSTLEIQRTEQGDSAMYLCASSKGETYGYTFGSGTRLTVV.

This chain uses TRBV30 with TRBJ1-2, with 9 bases that match TRBD1. The V and J ends lost 2 bases and 8 bases, in that order; junction bases with no gene match: 12. This CDR3 is built from 15 residues. The germline gives CDR1 GTSNPN, CDR2 SVGIG (reference sequence). The DNA for the CDR3 is TGTGCCTGGAGTTTACCGGGACAGGGATTTTGGGGCTACACCTTC. Protein product: CAWSLPGQGFWGYTF.

The chain joins TRBV6-6 to TRBJ1-1; TRBD1 matches 8 bases. The junction had 5 bases not matched to a gene; V was cut back by 3 bases and J by 2 bases. Germline V gene data show CDR1 as MNHNY and CDR2 as SVGAGI (reference sequence). The CDR3 covers 15 residues. The CDR3 here is CASSYGQGPNTEAFF. The CDR3 nucleotides are TGTGCCAGCAGTTATGGACAGGGTCCCAACACTGAAGCTTTCTTT.

The chain couples TRBV3-1 (or the pseudogene TRBV3-2) to TRBJ2-7, with a possible D match to TRBD2 (6 bases). The germline V gene has CDR1 LGHDT and CDR2 YNNKEL (reference sequence). V was pared by 4 bases and J by 1 base, with 17 bases between. This CDR3 spans 16 amino acids. The CDR3 coding sequence is TGTGCCAGCAGCCGTCTCGGGACGGGGGATTCCTACGAGCAGTACTTC. Encoded protein: CASSRLGTGDSYEQYF.

This chain links TRBV12-3 or TRBV12-4 with TRBJ1-1; 8 bases match TRBD1. The CDR3 is 13 amino acids. The V segment lost 9 bases and the J segment 3 bases; nucleotides outside the gene matches: 6. The CDR3 region has the DNA TGTGCCAGTACCGGGACAGGAGACACTGAAGCTTTCTTT. This translates into CASTGTGDTEAFF.

This clone is a singleton in its sample. V usage is TRBV7-2 and J usage is TRBJ2-3, with 13 positions matching TRBD2. This CDR3 has 17 amino acids. In germline, CDR1 is SGHTA, CDR2 FQGNSA. V dropped 5 bases and J dropped 2; count of bases not matched to a gene: 7. CDR3 sequence: CASSAPGTSGVTDTQYF. CDR3 coding DNA: TGTGCCAGCAGCGCTCCCGGGACTAGCGGGGTCACAGATACGCAGTATTTT.